The present T cell receptor beta chain was sequenced within a study of metastatic and nonmetastatic thyroid tumors. The length of the CDR3 is 12 residues. V was shortened by 6 bases and J by 8 bases, with 8 bases between the two germline ends. TCRdb reanalyzed the PCR reads via MiXCR. The sample shows 20,000 or so clones, approximately 30% of them seen only once. Until they underwent thyroid surgery, no patient had received any treatment. This clone was recorded a few times. The chain joins TRBV12-3 or TRBV12-4 to TRBJ1-6; TRBD1 is a possible D gene (6 bases). The origin of this receptor is a female donor with papillary thyroid cancer or a benign thyroid nodule (not recorded which). Some clones in this sample may be carry-over from other donors' samples. Sequenced input: blood. In DNA, the CDR3 is TGTGCCAGCAGAACAGGGTATTCACCCCTCCACTTT. Translating it yields CASRTGYSPLHF.